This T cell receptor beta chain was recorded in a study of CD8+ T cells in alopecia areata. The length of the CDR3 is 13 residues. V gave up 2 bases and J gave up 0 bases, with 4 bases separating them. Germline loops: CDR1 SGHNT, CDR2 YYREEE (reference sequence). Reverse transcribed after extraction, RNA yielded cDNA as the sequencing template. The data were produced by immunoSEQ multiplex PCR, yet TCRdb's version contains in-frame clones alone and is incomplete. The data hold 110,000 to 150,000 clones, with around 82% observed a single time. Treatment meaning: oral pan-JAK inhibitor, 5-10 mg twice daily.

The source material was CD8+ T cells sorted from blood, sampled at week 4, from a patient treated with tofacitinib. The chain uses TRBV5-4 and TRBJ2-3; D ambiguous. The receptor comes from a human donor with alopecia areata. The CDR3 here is CASSFHSTDTQYF. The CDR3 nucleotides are TGTGCCAGCAGCTTCCATAGCACAGATACGCAGTATTTT.